The 27 T cell receptor beta chains given below trace back to one sample, sequenced in a study of Ad26.COV2.S vaccination and SARS-CoV-2 variants listed by TCRdb under 2021. The protocol used for the library was the immunoSEQ multiplex PCR assay. Drawn from immuneACCESS, this table holds only the in-frame rearrangements with V and J called that TCRdb kept. Clones are partly lost; checked studies trace under half to an unresolved V gene and leave the rest unexplained. The sample includes about 680,000 clones, with roughly 90% observed a single time. The ten top clones hold approximately 1.5% of the sample. The label giving this sample's treatment or condition can be read as: some 20 received Ad26.COV2.S at low or high dose, single or two shots; about 5 received placebo; per-sample allocation not given. For vaccine and placebo recipients, the sequenced repertoires came from samples collected on day 63 after the first injection.

Here the sequenced sample was peripheral blood, taken in a trial of Ad26.COV2.S vaccine versus placebo. Every receptor here comes from a person between 18 and 65 years old who received the Ad26.COV2.S COVID-19 vaccine or a placebo.

CDR3 nucleotides: TGTGCCAGCAGCCAAGTGGGCGTTGGGGTAAACTATGGCTACACCTTC. Translation gives CASSQVGVGVNYGYTF. This sequence joins TRBV4-2 and TRBJ1-2; no clear D gene. Germline V gene data show CDR1 as LGHNA and CDR2 as YNFKEQ. V was cut by 1 base and J by 2 bases, with 14 bases left in between. This CDR3 has 16 amino acids.

The count of this clone is one. The chain links TRBV5-4 to TRBJ2-7; 10 positions agree with TRBD2. The CDR3 is made up of 15 amino acids. Germline loops: CDR1 SGHNT, CDR2 YYREEE (reference sequence). Unmatched junction bases numbered 8, after V lost 2 bases and J lost 6 bases. Here the CDR3 reads CASSFVASGRGEQYF. CDR3 DNA sequence: TGTGCCAGCAGCTTCGTCGCTAGCGGGAGAGGCGAGCAGTACTTC.

This chain uses TRBV23-1 with TRBJ2-3, with TRBD2 as a possible D gene (6 bases). TRBV23-1 is treated as an ORF (open reading frame) with a function not yet certain. V gave up 4 bases and J gave up 2 bases, with 13 bases separating them. The length of the CDR3 is 15 residues. This CDR3 is CASSRGTPATDTQYF. The CDR3 DNA is TGCGCCAGCAGTCGCGGGACCCCTGCCACAGATACGCAGTATTTT.

The chain combines TRBV14 with TRBJ1-2; D is undetermined. CDR1 and CDR2 (germline): SGHDN, FVKESK. This CDR3 region has 13 residues. V lost 0 bases and J 2 bases, leaving 4 bases between the germline ends. CDR3 in amino acids: CASSQEGNYGYTF. The CDR3 nucleotides are TGTGCCAGCAGCCAAGAAGGGAACTATGGCTACACCTTC.

This clone occurred a few times. The V gene is TRBV5-6, the J gene TRBJ1-2; D uncertain. The CDR3 is 15 residues long. Trimming removed 1 base at V and 2 bases at J, with 12 bases between. Germline CDR1 SGHDT, CDR2 YYEEEE. Here the CDR3 reads CASSLPGGRNYGYTF. CDR3 DNA sequence: TGTGCCAGCAGCTTGCCGGGAGGTAGGAACTATGGCTACACCTTC.

Here the CDR3 DNA reads TGTGCCAGCAGCTTAAGTAGGACTAACTCTGGAAACACCATATATTTT. Amino acids: CASSLSRTNSGNTIYF. The rearrangement uses TRBV7-9 and TRBJ1-3; no definite D call. V was trimmed by 2 bases and J by 0 bases, leaving 11 bases between them. Germline CDR1 is SEHNR and CDR2 is FQNEAQ (reference sequence). The CDR3 covers 16 residues. Full variable domain (rest looked up from reference TRBV7-9 and TRBJ1-3): DTGVSQNPRHKITKRGQNVTFRCDPISEHNRLYWYRQTLGQGPEFLTYFQNEAQLEKSRLLSDRFSAERPKGSFSTLEIQRTEQGDSAMYLCASSLSRTNSGNTIYFGEGSWLTVV.

The V call is TRBV7-9, the J call TRBJ2-5; unclear D gene. Germline V lookup: CDR1 SEHNR, CDR2 FQNEAQ (reference sequence). V was clipped by 6 bases and J by 3 bases, with 8 bases between them. This CDR3 is built from 12 residues. DNA of the CDR3: TGTGCCAGCAGTAGAACAGAAGAGACCCAGTACTTC. Translated, it gives CASSRTEETQYF.

This chain uses TRBV10-3 with TRBJ2-3; 12 positions agree with TRBD2. The trim removed 6 bases at V and 1 base at J, leaving 8 bases unmatched. The CDR3 consists of 17 residues. Per germline, CDR1 ENHRY and CDR2 SYGVKD. Written as DNA, the CDR3 is TGTGCCATCAGGGCGTCTAGCGGGGGGGGAGGCACAGATACGCAGTATTTT. It specifies CAIRASSGGGGTDTQYF.

The J gene is TRBJ2-7, the V gene TRBV27, with 7 positions matching TRBD1. V lost 2 bases, J lost 2 bases, and 3 bases stayed unmatched. Germline CDR1 reads MNHEY; CDR2 reads SMNVEV (reference sequence). The CDR3 covers 14 residues. The CDR3 bases are TGTGCCAGCAGTTTAACGACAGGGCCCTACGAGCAGTACTTC. Protein: CASSLTTGPYEQYF.

The chain combines TRBV5-1 with TRBJ1-1; unclear D gene. The CDR3 runs 15 residues. Germline CDR1 reads SGHRS; CDR2 reads YFSETQ. The ends were cut back, 4 bases at V and 1 base at J, with 14 bases in the middle. The CDR3 bases are TGCGCCAGCAGCCCGTTGCGGGTCAAGAACACTGAAGCTTTCTTT. This encodes CASSPLRVKNTEAFF.

The chain carries TRBV7-2 and TRBJ2-3; 10 positions agree with TRBD1. Germline V gives CDR1 SGHTA, CDR2 FQGNSA. The V gene end was trimmed by 5 bases and the J gene end by 5 bases; junction bases not matched to a gene: 4. The CDR3 contains 14 residues. CDR3 in DNA: TGTGCCAGCAGCCTCCGGGACAGGGGAGATACGCAGTATTTT. Its translation is CASSLRDRGDTQYF. The full variable domain, completed using reference TRBV7-2 and TRBJ2-3, is GAGVSQSPSNKVTEKGKDVELRCDPISGHTALYWYRQSLGQGLEFLIYFQGNSAPDKSGLPSDRFSAERTGGSVSTLTIQRTQQEDSAVYLCASSLRDRGDTQYFGPGTRLTVL.

This clone was observed once. The V gene is TRBV10-2, the J gene TRBJ1-5; no reliable D call. V was trimmed by 4 bases and J by 0 bases, leaving 7 bases between them. The germline V gene encodes CDR1 WSHSY and CDR2 SAAADI. The CDR3 extends over 14 amino acids. CDR3 residues: CASSGSRSNQPQHF. The CDR3 DNA sequence: TGCGCCAGCAGTGGGAGCCGTAGCAATCAGCCCCAGCATTTT.

This clone was found a few times. The gene calls are TRBV20-1 and TRBJ1-6, with D unclear. CDR1 is DFQATT and CDR2 is SNEGSKA in the germline V gene (reference sequence). CDR3 length: 10 amino acids. Trimming stripped 5 bases from V and 11 bases from J, with 7 bases between. CDR3 region: CSAAPPPLHF. The CDR3 DNA reads as TGCAGTGCTGCCCCCCCACCCCTCCACTTT.

This clone turned up a few times. The chain is built from TRBV6-5 and TRBJ1-1; D not certain. With 2 bases removed from V and 1 base from J, the gap between germline ends came to 5 bases. The CDR3 contains 13 residues. Germline V gene sequence: CDR1 MNHEY, CDR2 SVGAGI. CDR3 protein: CASSYAPNTEAFF. DNA of the CDR3: TGTGCCAGCAGTTACGCCCCGAACACTGAAGCTTTCTTT.

This chain uses TRBV27 with TRBJ2-7, with TRBD2 identical over 11 bases. This CDR3 has 14 residues. J lost 2 bases, V lost 6 bases, and 3 bases had no gene match. CDR1 is MNHEY, CDR2 SMNVEV, per germline (reference sequence). The CDR3 DNA follows: TGTGCCAGCAGGCCGGGACTAGCGGCCTACGAGCAGTACTTC. Protein sequence: CASRPGLAAYEQYF.

V and J are TRBV2 and TRBJ1-4; 9 positions match TRBD1. The CDR3 length is 17 residues. From germline, CDR1 is SNHLY and CDR2 FYNNEI. The ends lost 6 bases at V and 1 base at J; junction bases unmatched: 9. CDR3 bases: TGTGCCAGCAGCCCCGCCCGGGACAGGGTAACTAATGAAAAACTGTTTTTT. Its protein is CASSPARDRVTNEKLFF.

This CDR3 reads CASSIWQGGNQPQHF. The CDR3, as DNA: TGTGCCAGTAGTATCTGGCAGGGTGGCAATCAGCCCCAGCATTTT. The V call is TRBV19, the J call TRBJ1-5, with D tentatively TRBD1 (5 bases). With 3 bases removed from V and 2 bases from J, the gap between germline ends came to 11 bases. This CDR3 is 15 amino acids long. Germline V CDR1 and CDR2: LNHDA, SQIVND (reference sequence).

The chain employs TRBV19 and TRBJ1-6; D is possibly TRBD1 (5 bases). V was shortened by 5 bases and J by 9 bases, with 17 bases between the two germline ends. Germline V CDR1 and CDR2: LNHDA, SQIVND (reference sequence). The CDR3 consists of 15 residues. In DNA, the CDR3 is TGTGCCAGTAGTCCTCAGGGCTCCTTTGCTTCACCCCTCCACTTT. Its translation is CASSPQGSFASPLHF. The whole variable domain, filled in from reference TRBV19 and TRBJ1-6, reads DGGITQSPKYLFRKEGQNVTLSCEQNLNHDAMYWYRQDPGQGLRLIYYSQIVNDFQKGDIAEGYSVSREKKESFPLTVTSAQKNPTAFYLCASSPQGSFASPLHFGNGTRLTVT.

The chain joins TRBV2 to TRBJ1-2, with a tentative D call TRBD1 (6 bases). Germline V gene sequence: CDR1 SNHLY, CDR2 FYNNEI. The CDR3 runs 17 residues. V lost 6 bases and J lost 1, with 21 bases in between. As DNA, the CDR3 is TGTGCCAGCAGCGCCAGGAGACAGGTCGGTTTTAACTATGGCTACACCTTC. Translating it yields CASSARRQVGFNYGYTF.

The J gene is TRBJ2-1, the V gene TRBV14; perhaps D is TRBD1 or TRBD2 (5 bases each). Germline CDR1 reads SGHDN; CDR2 reads FVKESK. The V end lost 1 base, the J end lost 8 bases, and 12 bases lay between the germline ends. The CDR3 spans 14 residues. This chain's CDR3 is CASSQGISGHEQFF. The CDR3 region has the DNA TGTGCCAGCAGCCAAGGGATTTCGGGACATGAGCAGTTCTTC.

The rearrangement joins TRBV19 to TRBJ1-5, with 9 positions matching TRBD1. V lost 3 bases and J lost 1; bases outside the gene matches: 4. This CDR3 has 16 amino acids. Germline V CDR1 and CDR2: LNHDA, SQIVND (reference sequence). The CDR3 protein is CASSIPGQGSNQPQHF. DNA for the CDR3: TGTGCCAGTAGTATCCCGGGACAGGGAAGCAATCAGCCCCAGCATTTT. The full variable domain, in which reference TRBV19 and TRBJ1-5 provide the parts outside the CDR3, is DGGITQSPKYLFRKEGQNVTLSCEQNLNHDAMYWYRQDPGQGLRLIYYSQIVNDFQKGDIAEGYSVSREKKESFPLTVTSAQKNPTAFYLCASSIPGQGSNQPQHFGDGTRLSIL.

This rearrangement joins TRBV14 to TRBJ1-6; D is uncertain. V lost 0 bases, J lost 7 bases, and 7 bases lay in between. The CDR3 consists of 14 residues. The germline V gene has CDR1 SGHDN and CDR2 FVKESK. As DNA, the CDR3 is TGTGCCAGCAGCCAAGAATTAAGGAATTCACCCCTCCACTTT. Its translation: CASSQELRNSPLHF.

This clone occurred once. V gene TRBV7-2 combines with J gene TRBJ2-7; 8 bases are shared with TRBD1. This CDR3 is 16 amino acids long. The junction had 13 bases not matched to a gene; V was cut back by 5 bases and J by 4 bases. Germline CDR1 reads SGHTA; CDR2 reads FQGNSA. The CDR3 sequence is CASSPHMSRQGYEQYF. Written as DNA, the CDR3 is TGTGCCAGCAGCCCCCACATGAGTCGACAGGGGTACGAGCAGTACTTC.

V gene TRBV5-1 combines with J gene TRBJ1-4; TRBD1 matches 7 bases. The CDR3 spans 15 residues. V lost 5 bases and J lost 5; bases outside the gene matches: 9. Germline loops: CDR1 SGHRS, CDR2 YFSETQ. CDR3 DNA sequence: TGCGCCAGCAGTTCAACCGGGACAGAAAATGAAAAACTGTTTTTT. This translates into CASSSTGTENEKLFF.

The V and J genes are TRBV5-6 and TRBJ2-1; 8 bases match TRBD2. The CDR3 is made up of 16 amino acids. Trimming cost V 2 bases and J 4 bases; bases outside gene matches: 8. Germline CDR1 SGHDT, CDR2 YYEEEE. The CDR3 loop reads CASSFTGGSGYNEQFF. CDR3 nucleotide sequence: TGTGCCAGCAGCTTTACGGGAGGGAGCGGGTACAATGAGCAGTTCTTC.

The CDR3 DNA is TGCGCCAGCAGTGAGAAGTCTAGCGGGGGAGCAGATACGCAGTATTTT. The encoded protein is CASSEKSSGGADTQYF. This sequence joins TRBV10-2 and TRBJ2-3, with 10 bases lining up with TRBD2. Trimming at V came to 2 bases and at J to 4 bases, leaving 6 bases not matched to a gene. Germline CDR1 is WSHSY and CDR2 is SAAADI. This CDR3 has 16 amino acids.

J is TRBJ2-7 and V is TRBV6-2 or TRBV6-3; D might be TRBD1 or TRBD2, each matching 5 bases. V lost 6 bases, J lost 4 bases, and 13 bases lay in between. From germline, CDR1 is MNHEY and CDR2 SVGEGT. The CDR3 contains 13 residues. DNA for the CDR3: TGTGCCAGCAGCGGGACCCCGAGATACGAGCAGTACTTC. This sequence encodes CASSGTPRYEQYF.